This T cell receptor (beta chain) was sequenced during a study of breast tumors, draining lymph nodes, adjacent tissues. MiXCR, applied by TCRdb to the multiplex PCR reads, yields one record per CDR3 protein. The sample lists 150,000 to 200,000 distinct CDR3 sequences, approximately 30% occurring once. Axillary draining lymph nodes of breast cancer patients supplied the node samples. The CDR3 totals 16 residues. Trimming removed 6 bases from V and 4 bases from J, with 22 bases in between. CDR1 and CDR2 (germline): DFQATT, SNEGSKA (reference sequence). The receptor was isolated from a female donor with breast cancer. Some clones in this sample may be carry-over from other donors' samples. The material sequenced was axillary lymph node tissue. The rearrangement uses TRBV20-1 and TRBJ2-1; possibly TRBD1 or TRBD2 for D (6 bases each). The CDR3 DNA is TGCAGTGCCACCAGCAGAGGAAGGGGGGTGTACAATGAGCAGTTCTTC. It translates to CSATSRGRGVYNEQFF.